The 4 T cell receptor beta chains below come from one sample, sequenced in a study of neurological immune-mediated disorders. Using its own MiXCR run on the 5' RACE reads, TCRdb lists one record per CDR3 protein. The sample lists more than 50,000 distinct CDR3 sequences, 7% to 10% occurring once. Time point indicated: longitudinal time-point 3. The specimen was PBMCs. The origin of the receptors is a woman aged 40 to 55 in good health.

This clonotype has at least ten counts. The V call is TRBV5-1, the J call TRBJ1-1, with D uncertain. V was shortened by 4 bases and J by 9 bases, with 16 bases between the two germline ends. Germline values: CDR1 SGHRS, CDR2 YFSETQ. The CDR3 consists of 13 residues. CDR3 bases: TGCGCCAGCAGCCATCCCGACCGACGTCAAGCTTTCTTT. It specifies CASSHPDRRQAFF.

This clonotype was observed many times. V is TRBV27 and J is TRBJ2-3; no firm D call. This CDR3 has 15 amino acids. Germline V gene sequence: CDR1 MNHEY, CDR2 SMNVEV (reference sequence). Trimming pared 2 bases from V and 4 bases from J, leaving 13 bases between. The DNA of the CDR3 is TGTGCCAGCAGTTTAGGTGTGGGGTTGGCAGATACGCAGTATTTT. It encodes CASSLGVGLADTQYF.

This clonotype was observed at least ten times. The J gene is TRBJ2-5, the V gene TRBV12-3 or TRBV12-4; TRBD1 agrees at 8 bases. V lost 4 bases and J lost 5; bases outside the gene matches: 6. The CDR3 extends over 14 amino acids. The CDR3 spells CASSYRQGQETQYF. The CDR3 nucleotides are TGTGCCAGCAGTTACCGACAGGGGCAGGAGACCCAGTACTTC.

This clonotype was counted many times. The rearrangement links TRBV5-6 to TRBJ2-7, with no clear D. The CDR3 is made up of 12 amino acids. Trimming stripped 0 bases from V and 9 bases from J, with 10 bases between. Germline values: CDR1 SGHDT, CDR2 YYEEEE. The CDR3, as DNA: TGTGCCAGCAGCTTGGGGTCCTCGGGGCAGTACTTC. Residues: CASSLGSSGQYF. The variable domain in full, with the rest retrieved from reference TRBV5-6 and TRBJ2-7, is DAGVTQSPTHLIKTRGQQVTLRCSPKSGHDTVSWYQQALGQGPQFIFQYYEEEERQRGNFPDRFSGHQFPNYSSELNVNALLLGDSALYLCASSLGSSGQYFGPGTRLTVT.